The rows below give T cell receptor beta chains drawn from one sample of a study of T cells in severe cutaneous drug reactions. TCRdb processed the multiplex PCR reads again and assigns one entry to each CDR3 protein, with no DNA. Its listing shows thousands of distinct CDR3 sequences. The source material was PBMCs. The source is a human donor with Stevens-Johnson syndrome, a severe cutaneous drug reaction. Each CDR3 is given with its conserved first and last residue. Not every row has a clone size; where given, it reads once, few, many or a size class.

clone size | CDR3 length | J gene | V gene | CDR3 protein
- | 15 | TRBJ2-7 | TRBV5-1 | CASSLNPGTLHEQYF
- | 14 | TRBJ2-7 | TRBV18 | CASSPGLANTEQYF
medium-sized | 14 | TRBJ1-2 | TRBV19 | CASSSDRDPYGYTF
- | 11 | TRBJ1-5 | TRBV28 | CASSSGTYQHF
large | 14 | TRBJ2-1 | TRBV15 | CATSRDLDQGKQFF
- | 15 | TRBJ2-5 | TRBV5-6 | CASTSTGANQETQYF
- | 14 | TRBJ2-7 | TRBV27 | CASSPGYSLYEQYF
medium-sized | 15 | TRBJ2-3 | TRBV30 | CAWSVAGGPEDTQYF
medium-sized | 16 | TRBJ1-1 | TRBV4-1 | CASSQGMQGSDPEAFF
hyperexpanded | 12 | TRBJ2-7 | TRBV27 | CASSLSGYEQYF
- | 15 | TRBJ2-7 | TRBV12-3/TRBV12-4 | CASSLTGSSSYEQYF
- | 15 | TRBJ2-7 | TRBV4-3 | CASSQGSGFGYEQYF
medium-sized | 13 | TRBJ1-1 | TRBV14 | CASSRSLNTEAFF
- | 16 | TRBJ2-3 | TRBV4-3 | CASSQVGTLNTDTQYF
- | 13 | TRBJ1-4 | TRBV20-1 | CSAGTGEDEKLFF
- | 13 | TRBJ2-3 | TRBV29-1 | CSAWTGSTDTQYF
- | 14 | TRBJ2-7 | TRBV28 | CASRWRHSSYEQYF
medium-sized | 15 | TRBJ2-2 | TRBV12-3/TRBV12-4 | CASSSSGWHTGELFF
- | 14 | TRBJ2-7 | TRBV13 | CASSLARGGYEQYF
medium-sized | 14 | TRBJ1-3 | TRBV7-9 | CASSLVAGRDTIYF
medium-sized | 15 | TRBJ2-7 | TRBV2 | CASTESSGSYPEQYF
medium-sized | 15 | TRBJ1-5 | TRBV4-1 | CASSQVVGSNQPQHF
medium-sized | 12 | TRBJ1-2 | TRBV2 | CASSGVDYGYTF
- | 15 | TRBJ2-3 | TRBV9 | CASSVAGTGTDTQYF
- | 14 | TRBJ1-2 | TRBV4-1 | CASSSTTGNYGYTF
medium-sized | 16 | TRBJ1-5 | TRBV7-2 | CASSLRLGQGDQPQHF
large | 14 | TRBJ1-1 | TRBV27 | CASSLWGGSTEAFF
- | 15 | TRBJ1-5 | TRBV19 | CASSIQGSYYQPQHF
medium-sized | 12 | TRBJ1-5 | TRBV19 | CASSTSAQPQHF
- | 16 | TRBJ2-1 | TRBV20-1 | CSAKSTGQSSYNEQFF
- | 14 | TRBJ1-5 | TRBV28 | CASRRTGGNQPQHF
medium-sized | 15 | TRBJ2-2 | TRBV7-9 | CASSSGQGDVGELFF
large | 12 | TRBJ2-1 | TRBV6-1 | CASSSRVNEQFF
- | 15 | TRBJ2-1 | TRBV11-1 | CASSPFASSYNEQFF
medium-sized | 11 | TRBJ2-7 | TRBV6-1 | CASLRDYEQYF
medium-sized | 16 | TRBJ1-1 | TRBV4-2 | CASSPPGQGVSTEAFF
large | 12 | TRBJ1-3 | TRBV12-3/TRBV12-4 | CASTLSGNTIYF
- | 17 | TRBJ2-1 | TRBV11-2 | CASSLGSIQGGFNEQFF
medium-sized | 15 | TRBJ2-3 | TRBV6-5 | CASSYVAGRADTQYF
- | 13 | TRBJ1-1 | TRBV29-1 | CSVWTAMNTEAFF
medium-sized | 11 | TRBJ1-1 | TRBV19 | CASSLGFAAFF
- | 15 | TRBJ2-2 | TRBV7-9 | CASSVSGGGSGELFF